The 27 T cell receptor beta chains listed next were all sequenced from one sample in a study of cytotoxic CD8 clonotypes in ibrutinib-treated CLL. Sequencing was performed with immunoSEQ multiplex PCR; in TCRdb, only in-frame clones are kept and a portion is missing. The sample records 11,000 to 15,000 clones, approximately 48% being singletons. This sample comprised PBMCs, obtained at an approximately 23-month disease-progression time point, from a patient treated with ibrutinib. These receptors came from a human donor with chronic lymphocytic leukemia.

There are a few counts of this clone. One end of the junction fails to match germline, which may point to a read error. This chain uses TRBV5-5 with TRBJ2-4, with 9 nucleotides matching TRBD1. Germline V gene lookup returns CDR1 SGHKS and CDR2 YYEKEE (reference sequence). The CDR3 extends over 11 amino acids. CDR3 bases: TGTGCCAGCAGCCATACAGGGGGCTCCCACTTC. Its protein product is CASSHTGGSHF.

The chain joins TRBV6-5 to TRBJ1-5; no clear D gene. Looked up from germline, CDR1 is MNHEY and CDR2 is SVGAGI. The length of the CDR3 is 16 residues. Trimming pared 2 bases from V and 0 bases from J, leaving 11 bases between. For the CDR3, the DNA is TGTGCCAGCAGTTACCCCAGACACGATAGCAATCAGCCCCAGCATTTT. Amino acids: CASSYPRHDSNQPQHF.

In this sample, this clone turned up a few times. This rearrangement joins TRBV2 to TRBJ2-7; 9 positions match TRBD2. V lost 6 bases and J lost 5; bases outside the gene matches: 5. CDR3 length: 13 amino acids. Germline V gene lookup returns CDR1 SNHLY and CDR2 FYNNEI. DNA for the CDR3: TGTGCCAGCAGAATAGCGGGGGTCGACGAGCAGTACTTC. This codes for CASRIAGVDEQYF. Supplemented by reference TRBV2 and TRBJ2-7, the full variable domain reads EPEVTQTPSHQVTQMGQEVILRCVPISNHLYFYWYRQILGQKVEFLVSFYNNEISEKSEIFDDQFSVERPDGSNFTLKIRSTKLEDSAMYFCASRIAGVDEQYFGPGTRLTVT.

V gene TRBV15 combines with J gene TRBJ2-1, with 7 bases fitting TRBD2. The CDR3 is 13 residues long. Germline assignment: CDR1 LNHNV and CDR2 YYDKDF (reference sequence). J lost 9 bases, V lost 0 bases, and 2 bases had no gene match. The CDR3: CATSRDTGGEQFF. CDR3 coding DNA: TGTGCCACCAGCAGAGATACGGGAGGTGAGCAGTTCTTC.

This clone was counted at least ten times. This sequence joins TRBV5-4 and TRBJ1-3; D is undetermined. From germline, CDR1 is SGHNT and CDR2 YYREEE (reference sequence). The CDR3 sequence is 11 residues long. V lost 3 bases and J 6 bases, leaving 4 bases between the germline ends. Here the CDR3 DNA reads TGTGCCAGCAGCTGGGAAAACACCATATATTTT. Encoded protein: CASSWENTIYF.

This clone was found a few times. V is TRBV18 and J is TRBJ2-1; D uncertain. The germline V and J ends were trimmed by 1 base and 0 bases, with 7 bases remaining between them. Germline loops: CDR1 KGHSH, CDR2 LQKENI. The CDR3 runs 15 residues. The CDR3 sequence is CASSPLESSYNEQFF. Here the CDR3 DNA reads TGTGCCAGCTCACCACTTGAGTCCTCCTACAATGAGCAGTTCTTC.

This clone came up a few times. V is TRBV29-1 and J is TRBJ2-1; the D is unclear. V was clipped by 7 bases and J by 6 bases, with 7 bases between them. CDR1 is SQVTM and CDR2 is ANQGSEA in the germline V gene. The CDR3 runs 10 residues. The CDR3 bases are TGCAGCGAGAGGCGCAATGAGCAGTTCTTC. Translation: CSERRNEQFF.

V usage is TRBV29-1 and J usage is TRBJ1-1, with 11 bases that match TRBD1. The CDR3 runs 15 residues. Germline V gene lookup returns CDR1 SQVTM and CDR2 ANQGSEA. Germline trimming cut 4 bases from V and 7 bases from J; bases unmatched to any gene: 11. This CDR3 is CSVVTGTGGFGEAFF. In nucleotides, the CDR3 is TGCAGCGTTGTAACCGGGACAGGGGGATTTGGTGAAGCTTTCTTT.

The chain is built from TRBV9 and TRBJ2-7, with a tentative D call TRBD1 (6 bases). Trimming stripped 3 bases from V and 1 base from J, with 8 bases between. The CDR3 length is 13 residues. CDR1 and CDR2 (germline): SGDLS, YYNGEE. As DNA, the CDR3 is TGTGCCAGCAGCGGGGGGCCGTCCTACGAGCAGTACTTC. It yields the protein CASSGGPSYEQYF.

This clone has a handful of counts. The rearrangement uses TRBV10-1 and TRBJ1-6; 7 bases are a match to TRBD1. Germline trimming cut 8 bases from V and 5 bases from J; bases unmatched to any gene: 6. CDR3 length equals 14 residues. The germline V gene has CDR1 WNHNN and CDR2 SYGVQD (reference sequence). The CDR3 loop reads CASGKGQNNSPLHF. The CDR3 bases are TGCGCCAGCGGGAAGGGACAGAATAATTCACCCCTCCACTTT.

V gene TRBV6-6 combines with J gene TRBJ1-6; no clear D. This CDR3 is 15 amino acids long. Trimming took 2 bases from V and 9 from J, leaving 14 bases between them. Looked up from germline, CDR1 is MNHNY and CDR2 is SVGAGI (reference sequence). The CDR3 sequence is CASSYEWPVSSPLHF. CDR3 in DNA: TGTGCCAGCAGTTACGAGTGGCCAGTCAGTTCACCCCTCCACTTT.

This clone has a handful of counts. This sequence joins TRBV4-1 and TRBJ1-5; no reliable D call. The CDR3 consists of 15 residues. Per germline, CDR1 MGHRA and CDR2 YSYEKL. V lost 2 bases and J 4 bases, leaving 12 bases between the germline ends. The CDR3 DNA reads as TGCGCCAGCAGCCAAAATTTGGCAAGTAATCAGCCCCAGCATTTT. As protein: CASSQNLASNQPQHF.

This clone was seen just once. Sequence at one end of the junction differs from germline and may be a read error. CDR3 region: CATGGRSPLHF. For the CDR3, the DNA is TGCGCGACAGGGGGCCGTTCACCCCTCCACTTT. V and J are TRBV27 and TRBJ1-6; 10 positions agree with TRBD1. Germline lookup yields CDR1 MNHEY and CDR2 SMNVEV (reference sequence). This CDR3 has 11 amino acids.

This sequence joins TRBV5-4 and TRBJ2-7; D not resolved. The CDR3 has 12 residues. Germline lookup yields CDR1 SGHNT and CDR2 YYREEE (reference sequence). V lost 2 bases, J lost 6 bases, and 9 bases lay in between. This CDR3 reads CASSLGLVEQYF. The CDR3 region has the DNA TGTGCCAGCAGCTTAGGCCTAGTCGAGCAGTACTTC.

This clone has a handful of counts. The chain's CDR3 is CSSAYREDTEAFF. The CDR3, as DNA: TGCAGCTCAGCTTACAGGGAAGATACTGAAGCTTTCTTT. V and J are TRBV29-1 and TRBJ1-1; D may be TRBD1 (6 bases). The length of the CDR3 is 13 residues. Trimming took off 8 bases at V and 5 bases at J, with 18 bases between the two ends. Per the germline V gene, CDR1 is SQVTM and CDR2 is ANQGSEA.

The gene calls are TRBV5-8 and TRBJ1-1; D is possibly TRBD1 (5 bases). The CDR3 is made up of 15 amino acids. V shed 0 bases and J shed 1 base, with 10 bases lying between them. CDR1 and CDR2 from the germline V gene are SGHTS and YDEGEE. The CDR3 is CASSLASGWNTEAFF. The CDR3 nucleotides are TGTGCCAGCAGCTTGGCCTCAGGGTGGAACACTGAAGCTTTCTTT.

By frequency in the sample, this clone is medium-sized. J is TRBJ1-6 and V is TRBV2; possible D gene TRBD1, 5 bases. CDR1 is SNHLY, CDR2 FYNNEI, per germline. V dropped 7 bases and J dropped 7 bases, with 17 bases sitting between them. This CDR3 has 15 amino acids. CDR3 residues: CASKSQGGMNSPLHF. DNA of the CDR3: TGTGCCAGCAAGTCGCAGGGCGGCATGAATTCACCCCTCCACTTT.

The chain carries TRBV5-6 and TRBJ1-3, with D possibly TRBD1 on 6 matching bases. Per the germline V gene, CDR1 is SGHDT and CDR2 is YYEEEE. Trimming took off 3 bases at V and 3 bases at J, with 19 bases between the two ends. CDR3 length: 17 residues. CDR3 sequence (DNA): TGTGCCAGCAGCTCGCCTACTCCAGGGGCTTATGGAAACACCATATATTTT. Protein sequence: CASSSPTPGAYGNTIYF. The full variable domain, in which reference TRBV5-6 and TRBJ1-3 provide the parts outside the CDR3, is DAGVTQSPTHLIKTRGQQVTLRCSPKSGHDTVSWYQQALGQGPQFIFQYYEEEERQRGNFPDRFSGHQFPNYSSELNVNALLLGDSALYLCASSSPTPGAYGNTIYFGEGSWLTVV.

The gene calls are TRBV4-2 and TRBJ1-3; D is uncertain. CDR1 is LGHNA and CDR2 is YNFKEQ in the germline V gene. CDR3 size: 12 residues. V shed 2 bases and J shed 6 bases, with 5 bases lying between them. CDR3 sequence (DNA): TGTGCCAGCAGCCAATTTGAAAACACCATATATTTT. This translates into CASSQFENTIYF.

This clone was seen a few times. The CDR3 loop reads CASSQATGNEQYF. The CDR3 bases are TGCGCCAGCAGCCAAGCGACAGGGAACGAGCAGTACTTC. V gene TRBV4-1 combines with J gene TRBJ2-7; 7 nucleotides align to TRBD1. The J segment lost 5 bases and the V segment lost 1 base, leaving 2 bases of the junction unmatched. CDR1 and CDR2 (germline): MGHRA, YSYEKL. The CDR3 contains 13 residues.

The rearrangement uses TRBV20-1 and TRBJ1-1; D is undetermined. Between the trimmed V and J ends, which lost 4 bases and 5 bases, there was a span of 8 bases. Germline CDR1 is DFQATT and CDR2 is SNEGSKA (reference sequence). The CDR3 loop spans 11 amino acids. The CDR3 region is CSAIRGTEAFF. Here the CDR3 DNA reads TGCAGTGCTATTCGAGGAACTGAAGCTTTCTTT.

V gene TRBV2 combines with J gene TRBJ1-2; D call uncertain. The CDR3 extends over 12 amino acids. V was shortened by 6 bases and J by 5 bases, with 10 bases between the two germline ends. The germline CDR1 and CDR2 sequences are SNHLY and FYNNEI. As DNA, the CDR3 is TGTGCCAGCAGCCCCATGTGGTATGGCTACACCTTC. Translating gives CASSPMWYGYTF. The entire variable domain, with the rest obtained from reference TRBV2 and TRBJ1-2, is as follows: EPEVTQTPSHQVTQMGQEVILRCVPISNHLYFYWYRQILGQKVEFLVSFYNNEISEKSEIFDDQFSVERPDGSNFTLKIRSTKLEDSAMYFCASSPMWYGYTFGSGTRLTVV.

The sample holds a few counts of this clone. The chain uses TRBV6-1 and TRBJ1-5; TRBD1 is a possible D gene (6 bases). Germline V CDR1 and CDR2: MNHNS, SASEGT. The CDR3 spans 16 residues. Trimming took 4 bases from V and 2 from J, leaving 15 bases between them. Written as DNA, the CDR3 is TGTGCCAGCAGTGGCCCACAGGGACGGGGCAATCAGCCCCAGCATTTT. This gives the protein CASSGPQGRGNQPQHF.

This clone was counted a few times. The rearrangement links TRBV9 to TRBJ1-1; D not resolved. Trimming cost V 4 bases and J 6 bases, with 7 bases left between them. The CDR3 spans 11 residues. CDR1 is SGDLS and CDR2 is YYNGEE in the germline V gene. The CDR3 DNA reads as TGTGCCAGCAGCTCGGTGTCTGAAGCTTTCTTT. It is translated as CASSSVSEAFF.

The chain is built from TRBV5-1 and TRBJ2-3, with TRBD2 identical over 7 bases. The CDR3 is 14 amino acids. Germline values: CDR1 SGHRS, CDR2 YFSETQ. V lost 4 bases and J lost 8; bases outside the gene matches: 10. CDR3 nucleotides: TGCGCCAGCAGCCCAAGCGGGGAGGCAGTTACGCAGTATTTT. Protein sequence: CASSPSGEAVTQYF.

This clone was recorded a few times. The DNA for the CDR3 is TGTGCCACCGCTGAGGGACGGACCTACGAGCAGTACTTC. This translates into CATAEGRTYEQYF. The V and J genes are TRBV15 and TRBJ2-7; perhaps D is TRBD1 or TRBD2 (5 bases each). CDR3 length equals 13 residues. V shed 8 bases and J shed 2 bases, with 13 bases lying between them. CDR1 is LNHNV, CDR2 YYDKDF, per germline (reference sequence).

This clone came up a few times. This chain connects TRBV27 to TRBJ2-1; 9 nucleotides match TRBD2. After removal of 3 bases from V and 4 bases from J, the junction contained 10 bases not matched to a gene. This CDR3 is 17 amino acids long. CDR1 MNHEY and CDR2 SMNVEV come from the germline V gene (reference sequence). CDR3 loop: CASSFAGAGGPYNEQFF. For the CDR3, the DNA is TGTGCCAGCAGTTTCGCCGGGGCGGGGGGGCCATACAATGAGCAGTTCTTC.